This TCR beta chain emerged from a study of Graves' ophthalmopathy and Graves' hyperthyroidism. Overall study context: Peripheral blood was gathered at first diagnosis, ahead of any treatment whatsoever.

The germline V gene has CDR1 SNHLY and CDR2 FYNNEI. Trimming pared 3 bases from V and 5 bases from J, leaving 16 bases between. This CDR3 region has 15 residues. The study amplified TCR beta CDR3 regions using RNA transcripts. The first round was an RT-PCR with HTBI primers, and the second round was a multiplex PCR. TCRdb ran MiXCR on the multiplex PCR reads and lists one entry per CDR3 protein. The table lists about 740,000 distinct CDR3 sequences, approximately 40% of them singletons. The chain links TRBV2 to TRBJ1-2; TRBD1 might be the D (6 bases). The TCR comes from an adult man with Graves' ophthalmopathy. The sequencing input was peripheral blood. CDR3 loop: CASSDGRGAWYGYTF. The CDR3 region has the DNA TGTGCCAGCAGTGACGGACGGGGGGCTTGGTATGGCTACACCTTC. The full variable domain, completed using reference TRBV2 and TRBJ1-2, is EPEVTQTPSHQVTQMGQEVILRCVPISNHLYFYWYRQILGQKVEFLVSFYNNEISEKSEIFDDQFSVERPDGSNFTLKIRSTKLEDSAMYFCASSDGRGAWYGYTFGSGTRLTVV.